The 23 T cell receptor beta chains in this list originate from one sample, sequenced in a study of cytomegalovirus exposure and HLA in healthy donors (dated by TCRdb to 2016 to 2017). Library creation used the immunoSEQ multiplex PCR assay. In TCRdb, the immuneACCESS table is reduced to in-frame sequences with V and J assigned. These tables do not hold every clone; where another copy was compared, an unresolved V gene accounts for under half, and the others remain unexplained. Across this sample there are 150,000 to 200,000 clones, with about 87% seen only once. Of the sample, approximately 1.4% is held by the ten largest clones. Sequencing was carried out using PBMCs. The source of these receptors is a woman in her 30s in good health and CMV-seronegative.

In this sample, this clone turned up a few times. V gene TRBV27 combines with J gene TRBJ1-6, with 7 bases lining up with TRBD1. Losses at the gene ends were 5 bases for V and 8 bases for J; bases not matched to a gene: 6. The CDR3 runs to 14 residues. CDR1 and CDR2 (germline): MNHEY, SMNVEV (reference sequence). The CDR3 region is CASSIRQGYSPLHF. DNA for the CDR3: TGTGCCAGCAGTATCCGACAGGGTTATTCACCCCTCCACTTT.

V is TRBV19 and J is TRBJ1-5; 9 bases agree with TRBD1. CDR1 LNHDA and CDR2 SQIVND come from the germline V gene (reference sequence). The CDR3 consists of 15 residues. V lost 4 bases to trimming and J lost 7 bases; unmatched junction nucleotides: 8. The CDR3 reads CASSTQQGAHQPQHF. In DNA form, the CDR3 reads TGTGCCAGTAGTACCCAACAGGGGGCGCACCAGCCCCAGCATTTT.

This CDR3 reads CASSPGDRVRAGYTF. In nucleotides, the CDR3 is TGTGCCAGCAGCCCAGGTGACAGGGTCAGAGCTGGCTACACCTTC. The chain is built from TRBV11-2 and TRBJ1-2, with 7 bases that match TRBD1. The CDR3 is 15 amino acids. Germline loops: CDR1 SGHAT, CDR2 FQNNGV. The ends lost 5 bases at V and 7 bases at J; junction bases unmatched: 13.

This clone was seen at least ten times. V usage is TRBV4-2 and J usage is TRBJ2-7; TRBD2 aligns across 9 bases. The CDR3 is 18 residues long. With 0 bases clipped from V and 6 bases from J, the junction kept 15 bases outside the gene matches. Germline lookup yields CDR1 LGHNA and CDR2 YNFKEQ. As DNA, the CDR3 is TGTGCCAGCAGCCAAGACACCTTCTCGGGCGGGGGGGTGTTCGAGCAGTACTTC. This sequence encodes CASSQDTFSGGGVFEQYF.

This chain connects TRBV15 to TRBJ2-5, with 8 bases identical to TRBD2. Trimming removed 3 bases from V and 4 bases from J; junction bases left unmatched: 10. CDR1 LNHNV and CDR2 YYDKDF come from the germline V gene (reference sequence). This CDR3 is built from 16 residues. This chain's CDR3 is CATSRVTSGSLETQYF. CDR3 coding DNA: TGTGCCACCAGCAGGGTTACTAGCGGATCCCTAGAGACCCAGTACTTC.

A few counts support this clone. The rearrangement uses TRBV13 and TRBJ1-1; 7 bases agree with TRBD1. The ends lost 3 bases at V and 2 bases at J; junction bases unmatched: 6. This CDR3 has 15 residues. Germline-derived CDR1 and CDR2 are PRHDT and FYEKMQ (reference sequence). This CDR3 is CASSFIDRDNTEAFF. The CDR3, as DNA: TGTGCCAGCAGCTTCATCGACAGGGACAACACTGAAGCTTTCTTT. The variable domain in full, with the rest retrieved from reference TRBV13 and TRBJ1-1, is AAGVIQSPRHLIKEKRETATLKCYPIPRHDTVYWYQQGPGQDPQFLISFYEKMQSDKGSIPDRFSAQQFSDYHSELNMSSLELGDSALYFCASSFIDRDNTEAFFGQGTRLTVV.

CDR3 in DNA: TGTGCCATCAGTGCACAGGCGACGGCCTACAATGAGCAGTTCTTC. It encodes CAISAQATAYNEQFF. The chain has TRBV10-3 and TRBJ2-1; D is perhaps TRBD1 (5 bases). Between the trimmed V and J ends, which lost 4 bases and 2 bases, there was a span of 12 bases. From germline, CDR1 is ENHRY and CDR2 SYGVKD. The CDR3 is 15 amino acids.

With regard to this clone: The identical CDR3 is also encoded by other nucleotide sequences in the sample. The gene calls are TRBV19 and TRBJ2-5; D is possibly TRBD2 (5 bases). Germline V gives CDR1 LNHDA, CDR2 SQIVND (reference sequence). Deletions cut 4 bases from V and 2 bases from J, with 8 bases between. This CDR3 is 13 amino acids long. Written as DNA, the CDR3 is TGTGCCAGTAGTACTGGACTGCAAGAGACCCAGTACTTC. This sequence encodes CASSTGLQETQYF.

The rearrangement uses TRBV29-1 and TRBJ1-5; TRBD1 is a possible D gene (5 bases). This CDR3 has 13 amino acids. The V end was cut by 4 bases, the J end by 4 bases, with 11 bases between. CDR1 is SQVTM, CDR2 ANQGSEA, per germline. CDR3 loop: CSVATGPNQPQHF. The CDR3 bases are TGCAGCGTTGCTACAGGTCCAAATCAGCCCCAGCATTTT.

V usage is TRBV15 and J usage is TRBJ2-1, with 12 bases that match TRBD2. The trim removed 1 base at V and 4 bases at J, leaving 2 bases unmatched. Germline loops: CDR1 LNHNV, CDR2 YYDKDF (reference sequence). This CDR3 has 16 residues. The DNA of the CDR3 is TGTGCCACCAGCAGAGTGACTAGCGGGGGATACAATGAGCAGTTCTTC. Protein: CATSRVTSGGYNEQFF.

This clone came up a few times. V gene TRBV2 combines with J gene TRBJ1-2; TRBD1 matches at 11 bases. CDR3 size: 14 residues. The J segment lost 5 bases and the V segment lost 10 bases, leaving 9 bases of the junction unmatched. CDR1 is SNHLY, CDR2 FYNNEI, per germline. The CDR3 sequence: CATTPGQGAYGYTF. CDR3 DNA: TGTGCCACCACGCCTGGACAGGGGGCATATGGCTACACCTTC. Full variable domain (rest looked up from reference TRBV2 and TRBJ1-2): EPEVTQTPSHQVTQMGQEVILRCVPISNHLYFYWYRQILGQKVEFLVSFYNNEISEKSEIFDDQFSVERPDGSNFTLKIRSTKLEDSAMYFCATTPGQGAYGYTFGSGTRLTVV.

CDR3 sequence: CASSPDRYPYEQYF. CDR3 coding DNA: TGTGCCAGTAGCCCGGACAGGTATCCCTACGAGCAGTACTTC. The genes are TRBV19 and TRBJ2-7; 7 bases agree with TRBD1. The CDR3 extends over 14 amino acids. CDR1 and CDR2 (germline): LNHDA, SQIVND (reference sequence). The V segment lost 6 bases and the J segment 2 bases; nucleotides outside the gene matches: 7.

This sequence joins TRBV19 and TRBJ1-6; D may be TRBD1 (6 bases). The V and J ends lost 5 bases and 9 bases respectively, with 17 bases between them. Germline CDR1 and CDR2: LNHDA and SQIVND (reference sequence). The CDR3 consists of 15 residues. The DNA of the CDR3 is TGTGCCAGTAGTCCATACAGGGAAATTGGTTCACCCCTCCACTTT. Its translation: CASSPYREIGSPLHF.

The chain has TRBV5-1 and TRBJ2-1, with TRBD2 as a possible D gene (6 bases). CDR1 is SGHRS, CDR2 YFSETQ, per germline. This CDR3 is 14 amino acids long. V was pared by 3 bases and J by 3 bases, with 10 bases between. The CDR3 loop reads CASSSSEGYNEQFF. CDR3 in DNA: TGCGCCAGCAGCTCGTCGGAGGGCTACAATGAGCAGTTCTTC.

The chain combines TRBV27 with TRBJ1-6, with D unresolved. CDR3 length: 17 amino acids. Germline CDR1 and CDR2: MNHEY and SMNVEV (reference sequence). Trimming cost V 5 bases and J 3 bases, with 17 bases left between them. In DNA, the CDR3 is TGTGCCAGCAGTCCTAACACCCGCGCGGTCTATAATTCACCCCTCCACTTT. This gives the protein CASSPNTRAVYNSPLHF.

The CDR3 coding sequence is TGTGCCAGCAGCGTAGACAGCAGAGCCTACGAGCAGTACTTC. It translates to CASSVDSRAYEQYF. The chain carries TRBV9 and TRBJ2-7; no clear D. Germline V gene data show CDR1 as SGDLS and CDR2 as YYNGEE. V dropped 0 bases and J dropped 2 bases, with 9 bases sitting between them. The CDR3 runs to 14 residues.

J is TRBJ2-1 and V is TRBV7-6; 9 positions match TRBD2. In germline, CDR1 is SGHVS, CDR2 FNYEAQ. V dropped 0 bases and J dropped 4; count of bases not matched to a gene: 4. The CDR3 extends over 16 amino acids. In DNA form, the CDR3 reads TGTGCCAGCAGCTTAGCTGCGGGGGGGCCTTACAATGAGCAGTTCTTC. Protein sequence: CASSLAAGGPYNEQFF.

The chain employs TRBV7-2 and TRBJ1-1; D perhaps matches TRBD1 (6 bases). The CDR3 is made up of 15 amino acids. Per germline, CDR1 SGHTA and CDR2 FQGNSA. The V gene lost 1 base and the J gene lost 1 base, with 10 bases spanning the gap. The CDR3 nucleotides read TGTGCCAGCAGCTTAGGAGGACAGCCGAACACTGAAGCTTTCTTT. It codes for CASSLGGQPNTEAFF.

The chain is built from TRBV5-4 and TRBJ1-2; TRBD1 is a possible D gene (6 bases). This CDR3 is 13 amino acids long. Looked up from germline, CDR1 is SGHNT and CDR2 is YYREEE (reference sequence). V was clipped by 2 bases and J by 8 bases, with 13 bases between them. CDR3 in DNA: TGTGCCAGCAGCTTTGGGGGGGCTTGGGGCTACACCTTC. As protein: CASSFGGAWGYTF.

The rearrangement joins TRBV30 to TRBJ2-3, with D possibly matching TRBD1 (6 bases). The CDR3 contains 14 residues. The germline V and J ends were trimmed by 4 bases and 0 bases, with 11 bases remaining between them. Germline CDR1 is GTSNPN and CDR2 is SVGIG (reference sequence). In DNA, the CDR3 is TGTGCCTGGACCCGACAGGCGAGCACAGATACGCAGTATTTT. Its translation: CAWTRQASTDTQYF.

This chain uses TRBV5-1 with TRBJ2-7; D might be TRBD2 (6 bases). The germline V and J ends were trimmed by 7 bases and 0 bases, with 11 bases remaining between them. Germline assignment: CDR1 SGHRS and CDR2 YFSETQ. The length of the CDR3 is 13 residues. The CDR3: CASWGDGSYEQYF. The DNA for the CDR3 is TGCGCCAGCTGGGGGGACGGCTCCTACGAGCAGTACTTC.

V gene TRBV2 combines with J gene TRBJ2-3; 13 bases align to TRBD2. CDR3 length equals 17 residues. Germline values: CDR1 SNHLY, CDR2 FYNNEI. Trimming cost V 4 bases and J 5 bases; bases outside gene matches: 9. The CDR3 coding sequence is TGTGCCAGCAGTGGGACTAGCGGGGGCCCTCAGGGAGATACGCAGTATTTT. Its protein is CASSGTSGGPQGDTQYF.

Only one count was recorded for this clone. This rearrangement joins TRBV5-1 to TRBJ2-5; 10 positions agree with TRBD1. The CDR3 covers 15 residues. Germline V CDR1 and CDR2: SGHRS, YFSETQ. The V and J ends lost 0 bases and 5 bases, in that order; junction bases with no gene match: 4. CDR3 region: CASSLGGTGVETQYF. In nucleotides, the CDR3 is TGCGCCAGCAGCTTGGGTGGGACAGGGGTGGAGACCCAGTACTTC.